The 15 T cell receptor beta chains given below trace back to one sample, sequenced in a study of CD8+ T cells in alopecia areata. Sequencing relied on a cDNA template that was reverse transcribed from extracted RNA. The method was immunoSEQ multiplex PCR; TCRdb's version includes in-frame clones alone and lacks a portion of them. Among roughly 230,000 clones listed, less than 50% were seen once. Noted treatment: oral pan-JAK inhibitor, 5-10 mg twice daily. The sample consisted of CD4+ T cells sorted from blood, taken at approximately week 36, from a patient treated with tofacitinib. The receptors derive from a human donor with alopecia areata.

The chain is built from TRBV29-1 and TRBJ2-3; D call uncertain. This CDR3 has 13 residues. The ends were cut back, 7 bases at V and 6 bases at J, with 17 bases in the middle. CDR1 is SQVTM, CDR2 ANQGSEA, per germline. The CDR3 bases are TGCAGCGCAAGACCGTCGGCGGCGGATACGCAGTATTTT. Protein product: CSARPSAADTQYF.

This chain joins TRBV28 and TRBJ2-7; D is undetermined. Germline V gene lookup returns CDR1 MDHEN and CDR2 SYDVKM. The ends were cut back, 3 bases at V and 0 bases at J, with 9 bases in the middle. This CDR3 is built from 14 residues. The CDR3 reads CASSFTGSSYEQYF. The CDR3 nucleotides are TGTGCCAGCAGTTTTACGGGCAGCTCCTACGAGCAGTACTTC.

This clone was counted only a few times. The rearrangement links TRBV29-1 to TRBJ1-1; no clear D gene. The V gene's germline CDR1 is SQVTM and CDR2 ANQGSEA. V was clipped by 4 bases and J by 0 bases, with 9 bases between them. The CDR3 sequence is 13 residues long. The CDR3 region is CSVVRVMNTEAFF. CDR3 nucleotides: TGCAGCGTTGTGCGGGTCATGAACACTGAAGCTTTCTTT.

This clone was detected a few times. The V gene is TRBV7-6, the J gene TRBJ1-5; tentative D call: TRBD1 (5 bases). The CDR3 loop spans 14 amino acids. The ends were cut back, 5 bases at V and 1 base at J, with 9 bases in the middle. Germline V lookup: CDR1 SGHVS, CDR2 FNYEAQ. The CDR3: CASSAGQSNQPQHF. CDR3 DNA: TGTGCCAGCAGCGCGGGGCAAAGCAATCAGCCCCAGCATTTT.

Details on this clone: At the DNA level, this CDR3 is encoded by other sequences in the same sample as well. This chain links TRBV5-1 with TRBJ2-5; 8 nucleotides match TRBD2. The length of the CDR3 is 14 residues. Germline trimming cut 0 bases from V and 3 bases from J; bases unmatched to any gene: 1. The germline gives CDR1 SGHRS, CDR2 YFSETQ. Written as DNA, the CDR3 is TGCGCCAGCAGCTTGGGAGCGGGAGAAGAGACCCAGTACTTC. The encoded protein is CASSLGAGEETQYF.

The gene calls are TRBV15 and TRBJ2-5; 8 positions match TRBD2. The CDR3 is 14 amino acids. Trimming at V came to 5 bases and at J to 4 bases, leaving 6 bases not matched to a gene. CDR1 and CDR2 (germline): LNHNV, YYDKDF (reference sequence). The CDR3 region has the DNA TGTGCCACCAGCCTCGGGGGGGAGGGAGAGACCCAGTACTTC. This codes for CATSLGGEGETQYF.

This chain links TRBV7-9 with TRBJ1-2, with 9 bases matching TRBD1. The CDR3 is 15 residues long. Germline V gives CDR1 SEHNR, CDR2 FQNEAQ (reference sequence). The J segment lost 4 bases and the V segment lost 4 bases, leaving 7 bases of the junction unmatched. The CDR3 DNA is TGTGCCAGCAGCTCGGACAGGGGAGGAAGCTATGGCTACACCTTC. Translated, it gives CASSSDRGGSYGYTF.

In its sample, this clone was seen once. The chain is built from TRBV2 and TRBJ2-3; 9 bases map to TRBD2. This CDR3 is 14 amino acids long. V dropped 4 bases and J dropped 5; count of bases not matched to a gene: 4. Germline V gene lookup returns CDR1 SNHLY and CDR2 FYNNEI. CDR3 bases: TGTGCCAGCAGTGGTAGCGGGAGCGGAGATACGCAGTATTTT. Protein: CASSGSGSGDTQYF.

The chain links TRBV30 to TRBJ2-3; D gene uncertain. V lost 4 bases and J lost 1, with 6 bases in between. Germline CDR1 reads GTSNPN; CDR2 reads SVGIG (reference sequence). The CDR3 has 12 residues. CDR3 in amino acids: CAWNPGTDTQYF. CDR3 DNA sequence: TGTGCCTGGAACCCCGGCACAGATACGCAGTATTTT.

In this sample, this clone turned up a few times. This chain links TRBV11-2 with TRBJ2-7, with TRBD2 identical over 7 bases. This CDR3 contains 13 residues. Germline V lookup: CDR1 SGHAT, CDR2 FQNNGV. Trimming cost V 6 bases and J 0 bases; bases outside gene matches: 2. CDR3 coding DNA: TGTGCCAGCAGACCTAGCGGCTCCTACGAGCAGTACTTC. Residues: CASRPSGSYEQYF.

This clone was observed a handful of times. The J gene is TRBJ2-7, the V gene TRBV28, with 8 bases matching TRBD1. The germline gives CDR1 MDHEN, CDR2 SYDVKM. The CDR3 length is 15 residues. V was pared by 5 bases and J by 2 bases, with 8 bases of the junction left unmatched. Written as DNA, the CDR3 is TGTGCCAGCAGTCCCCTCACGGGACAGGCCTACGAGCAGTACTTC. Its protein is CASSPLTGQAYEQYF. The whole variable domain, remainder taken from reference TRBV28 and TRBJ2-7, is DVKVTQSSRYLVKRTGEKVFLECVQDMDHENMFWYRQDPGLGLRLIYFSYDVKMKEKGDIPEGYSVSREKKERFSLILESASTNQTSMYLCASSPLTGQAYEQYFGPGTRLTVT.

As DNA, the CDR3 is TGCGCCAGCAGCGAAGGGGGGAACACCGGGGAGCTGTTTTTT. Encoded protein: CASSEGGNTGELFF. V gene TRBV5-1 combines with J gene TRBJ2-2; TRBD1 might be the D (6 bases). V lost 4 bases and J lost 1, with 8 bases in between. The CDR3 totals 14 residues. Looked up from germline, CDR1 is SGHRS and CDR2 is YFSETQ.

The chain couples TRBV15 to TRBJ2-4, with 11 bases fitting TRBD1. Germline values: CDR1 LNHNV, CDR2 YYDKDF (reference sequence). The CDR3 has 15 amino acids. V lost 2 bases and J lost 7; bases outside the gene matches: 4. The CDR3 region is CATSRRTGGLNIQYF. For the CDR3, the DNA is TGTGCCACCAGCAGACGGACAGGGGGCTTGAACATTCAGTACTTC.

Notes on this clone: A read error may account for a junction end that differs from germline. This chain uses TRBV7-2 with TRBJ2-7; 7 nucleotides align to TRBD2. The CDR3 extends over 14 amino acids. Germline values: CDR1 SGHTA, CDR2 FQGNSA. The CDR3 region is CASSRGEGMYEQHF. DNA for the CDR3: TGTGCCAGCAGCCGAGGGGAGGGGATGTACGAGCAGCACTTC.

This clone has at least ten counts. The genes are TRBV5-4 and TRBJ2-5; D is uncertain. This CDR3 region has 13 residues. With 4 bases removed from V and 5 bases from J, the gap between germline ends came to 12 bases. CDR1 and CDR2 (germline): SGHNT, YYREEE (reference sequence). The chain's CDR3 is CASSGELRETQYF. CDR3 coding DNA: TGTGCCAGCAGCGGGGAATTACGCGAGACCCAGTACTTC.